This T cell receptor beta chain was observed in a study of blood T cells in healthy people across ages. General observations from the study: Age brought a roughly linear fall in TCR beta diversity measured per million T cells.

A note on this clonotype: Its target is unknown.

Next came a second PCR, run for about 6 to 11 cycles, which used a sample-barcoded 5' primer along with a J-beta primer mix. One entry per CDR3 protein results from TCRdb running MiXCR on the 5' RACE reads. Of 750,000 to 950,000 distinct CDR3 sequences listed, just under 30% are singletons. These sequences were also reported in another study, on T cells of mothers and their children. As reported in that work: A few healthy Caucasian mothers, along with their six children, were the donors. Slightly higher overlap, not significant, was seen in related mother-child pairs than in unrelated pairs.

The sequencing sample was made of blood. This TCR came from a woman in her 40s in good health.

CDR3 loop: CASSQSIGIDSPLHF. The CDR3 region has the DNA TGTGCCAGCAGCCAATCGATAGGGATTGATTCACCCCTCCACTTT. The gene calls are TRBV16 and TRBJ1-6; D remains ambiguous. With 0 bases removed from V and 8 bases from J, the gap between germline ends came to 11 bases. Germline V lookup: CDR1 KGHSY, CDR2 FQNENV. This CDR3 comprises 15 residues. Looking up the rest from reference TRBV16 and TRBJ1-6 gives the full variable domain: GEEVAQTPKHLVRGEGQKAKLYCAPIKGHSYVFWYQQVLKNEFKFLISFQNENVFDETGMPKERFSAKCLPNSPCSLEIQATKLEDSAVYFCASSQSIGIDSPLHFGNGTRLTVT.